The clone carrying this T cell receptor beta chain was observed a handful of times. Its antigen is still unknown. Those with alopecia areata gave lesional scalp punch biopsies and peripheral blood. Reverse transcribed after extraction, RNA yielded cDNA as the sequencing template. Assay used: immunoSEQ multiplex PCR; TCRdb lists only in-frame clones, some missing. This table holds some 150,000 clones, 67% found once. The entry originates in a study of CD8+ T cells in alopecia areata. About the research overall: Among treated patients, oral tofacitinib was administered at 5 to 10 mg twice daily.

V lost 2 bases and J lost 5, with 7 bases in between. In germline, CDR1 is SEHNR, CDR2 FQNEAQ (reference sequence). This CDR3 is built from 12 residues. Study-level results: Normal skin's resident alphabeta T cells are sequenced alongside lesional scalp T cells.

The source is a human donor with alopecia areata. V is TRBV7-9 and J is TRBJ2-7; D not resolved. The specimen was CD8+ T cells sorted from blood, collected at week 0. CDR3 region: CASSLSTDEQYF. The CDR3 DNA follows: TGTGCCAGCAGCTTATCCACCGACGAGCAGTACTTC.